Listed below are T cell receptor beta chains from one sample, sequenced in a study of CD8 T cells in ankylosing spondylitis. TCRdb processed the 5' RACE reads anew with MiXCR; each CDR3 protein has one entry. The sample has about 700,000 distinct CDR3 sequences, around 20% seen once. The sample comprised blood, either unsorted or a sorted T cell fraction (not recorded which). The origin of the receptors is a male donor with ankylosing spondylitis. Each CDR3 is given with its conserved first and last residue. Each record gives: V gene, clone size, J gene, D gene, CDR3 protein, CDR3 DNA. The D gene is left open where the match is weak. Clone size is not always given. Where it is, it says once, few, many or a class for expanded clones.

V gene: TRBV10-3
clone size: NA
J gene: TRBJ2-5
D gene: TRBD2
CDR3 protein: CAVSPTSGVQETQYF
CDR3 DNA: TGTGCCGTCAGCCCGACTAGCGGGGTACAAGAGACCCAGTACTTC

V gene: TRBV29-1
clone size: NA
J gene: TRBJ1-2
D gene: NA
CDR3 protein: CSVEGQTGGYTF
CDR3 DNA: TGCAGCGTTGAAGGGCAGACTGGTGGCTACACCTTC

V gene: TRBV4-3
clone size: NA
J gene: TRBJ2-1
D gene: NA
CDR3 protein: CASSQALGYNEQFF
CDR3 DNA: TGCGCCAGCAGCCAAGCATTGGGCTACAATGAGCAGTTCTTC

V gene: TRBV7-3
clone size: NA
J gene: TRBJ2-6
D gene: NA
CDR3 protein: CASSLQGTAGANVLTF
CDR3 DNA: TGTGCCAGCAGCCTACAGGGTACGGCCGGGGCCAACGTCCTGACTTTC

V gene: TRBV10-3
clone size: NA
J gene: TRBJ2-7
D gene: TRBD2
CDR3 protein: CAISGLGGLAGDEQYF
CDR3 DNA: TGTGCCATCAGTGGACTGGGTGGACTAGCGGGCGACGAGCAGTACTTC

V gene: TRBV5-6
clone size: NA
J gene: TRBJ2-2
D gene: NA
CDR3 protein: CASSSLGELFF
CDR3 DNA: TGTGCCAGCAGCTCGCTTGGGGAGCTGTTTTTT

V gene: TRBV11-1
clone size: few
J gene: TRBJ2-2
D gene: TRBD2
CDR3 protein: CASSLVRGGPTGELFF
CDR3 DNA: TGTGCCAGCAGCTTAGTCCGGGGGGGACCCACCGGGGAGCTGTTTTTT

V gene: TRBV10-1
clone size: many
J gene: TRBJ2-5
D gene: TRBD1
CDR3 protein: CASSETGTAGQETQYF
CDR3 DNA: TGCGCCAGCAGTGAAACCGGGACAGCCGGCCAAGAGACCCAGTACTTC

V gene: TRBV2
clone size: few
J gene: TRBJ2-1
D gene: TRBD2
CDR3 protein: CASRRERELNEQFF
CDR3 DNA: TGTGCCAGCAGGAGGGAGCGGGAGTTAAATGAGCAGTTCTTC

V gene: TRBV20-1
clone size: NA
J gene: TRBJ2-3
D gene: NA
CDR3 protein: CSAISEFGTDTQYF
CDR3 DNA: TGCAGTGCTATCTCGGAATTCGGCACAGATACGCAGTATTTT

V gene: TRBV5-1
clone size: few
J gene: TRBJ2-1
D gene: TRBD2
CDR3 protein: CASRLRDYSYNEQFF
CDR3 DNA: TGCGCCAGCAGGCTCCGGGACTACTCCTACAATGAGCAGTTCTTC

V gene: TRBV12-3/TRBV12-4
clone size: few
J gene: TRBJ2-7
D gene: NA
CDR3 protein: CASSPGRRSYEQYF
CDR3 DNA: TGTGCCAGCAGCCCGGGACGGCGCTCCTACGAGCAGTACTTC

V gene: TRBV2
clone size: NA
J gene: TRBJ2-1
D gene: TRBD1
CDR3 protein: CASWVDRFYNEQFF
CDR3 DNA: TGTGCCAGTTGGGTGGACAGGTTCTACAATGAGCAGTTCTTC

V gene: TRBV29-1
clone size: NA
J gene: TRBJ1-2
D gene: NA
CDR3 protein: CSVDSTGGYTF
CDR3 DNA: TGCAGCGTTGATTCCACAGGGGGCTACACCTTC

V gene: TRBV20-1
clone size: NA
J gene: TRBJ1-2
D gene: NA
CDR3 protein: CSATKQTDLLANYGYTF
CDR3 DNA: TGCAGTGCTACTAAACAGACAGATCTACTAGCTAACTATGGCTACACCTTC

V gene: TRBV20-1
clone size: NA
J gene: TRBJ2-7
D gene: NA
CDR3 protein: CSARVNHEQYF
CDR3 DNA: TGCAGTGCTAGGGTAAATCACGAGCAGTACTTC

V gene: TRBV28
clone size: NA
J gene: TRBJ2-5
D gene: TRBD2
CDR3 protein: CASSSGSLAGQETQYF
CDR3 DNA: TGTGCCAGCAGTTCCGGCTCACTAGCGGGCCAAGAGACCCAGTACTTC

V gene: TRBV12-3/TRBV12-4
clone size: NA
J gene: TRBJ2-3
D gene: TRBD2
CDR3 protein: CASSYALAGGQDTQYF
CDR3 DNA: TGTGCCAGCAGTTACGCCCTAGCGGGGGGGCAAGATACGCAGTATTTT

V gene: TRBV18
clone size: NA
J gene: TRBJ2-5
D gene: TRBD2
CDR3 protein: CASSERTSGGQETQYF
CDR3 DNA: TGTGCCAGCTCAGAAAGGACTAGCGGGGGCCAAGAGACCCAGTACTTC

V gene: TRBV15
clone size: NA
J gene: TRBJ2-7
D gene: TRBD1
CDR3 protein: CATSRDFVAGGTTRNLYEQYF
CDR3 DNA: TGTGCCACCAGCAGAGATTTTGTGGCAGGGGGAACCACACGCAACCTTTACGAGCAGTACTTC

V gene: TRBV4-2
clone size: few
J gene: TRBJ2-1
D gene: TRBD2
CDR3 protein: CASSPSLAGAANEQFF
CDR3 DNA: TGTGCCAGCAGCCCGTCCCTAGCGGGCGCGGCCAATGAGCAGTTCTTC

V gene: TRBV12-3/TRBV12-4
clone size: many
J gene: TRBJ2-3
D gene: NA
CDR3 protein: CASSLASDTQYF
CDR3 DNA: TGTGCCAGCAGTTTAGCGTCTGATACGCAGTATTTT

V gene: TRBV9
clone size: few
J gene: TRBJ2-1
D gene: TRBD2
CDR3 protein: CASRSGLAGDNEQFF
CDR3 DNA: TGTGCCAGCAGGTCAGGACTAGCGGGGGACAATGAGCAGTTCTTC

V gene: TRBV5-1
clone size: NA
J gene: TRBJ2-2
D gene: TRBD2
CDR3 protein: CASSPTRTSGATGELFF
CDR3 DNA: TGCGCCAGCAGCCCGACCCGGACTAGCGGGGCCACCGGGGAGCTGTTTTTT

V gene: TRBV7-3
clone size: few
J gene: TRBJ2-3
D gene: NA
CDR3 protein: CASSLMFGDTQYF
CDR3 DNA: TGTGCCAGCAGCTTAATGTTCGGAGATACGCAGTATTTT

V gene: TRBV7-8
clone size: many
J gene: TRBJ2-2
D gene: NA
CDR3 protein: CASSPGELFF
CDR3 DNA: TGTGCCAGCAGCCCCGGGGAGCTGTTTTTT

V gene: TRBV29-1
clone size: few
J gene: TRBJ1-5
D gene: TRBD1
CDR3 protein: CSAIDRVGQPQHF
CDR3 DNA: TGCAGCGCAATTGACAGGGTGGGTCAGCCCCAGCATTTT

V gene: TRBV11-1
clone size: few
J gene: TRBJ2-1
D gene: TRBD2
CDR3 protein: CASSRIGRDREGQFF
CDR3 DNA: TGTGCCAGCAGCCGTATTGGGAGAGACCGGGAGGGCCAGTTCTTC

V gene: TRBV4-1
clone size: NA
J gene: TRBJ2-1
D gene: TRBD2
CDR3 protein: CASSQDRGLGAYNEQFF
CDR3 DNA: TGCGCCAGCAGCCAAGATAGGGGACTAGGGGCCTACAATGAGCAGTTCTTC

V gene: TRBV7-9
clone size: NA
J gene: TRBJ2-7
D gene: NA
CDR3 protein: CASSVGYGSSYEQYF
CDR3 DNA: TGTGCCAGCAGCGTGGGGTACGGAAGCTCCTACGAGCAGTACTTC

V gene: TRBV15
clone size: NA
J gene: TRBJ1-4
D gene: NA
CDR3 protein: CATSRAAGAKLFF
CDR3 DNA: TGTGCCACCAGCAGAGCCGCGGGCGCAAAACTGTTTTTT

V gene: TRBV27
clone size: NA
J gene: TRBJ1-4
D gene: NA
CDR3 protein: CASSLIRPGNEKLFF
CDR3 DNA: TGTGCCAGCAGTCTTATTCGGCCGGGCAATGAAAAACTGTTTTTT

V gene: TRBV5-1
clone size: NA
J gene: TRBJ1-1
D gene: NA
CDR3 protein: CASSLVGRYTEAFF
CDR3 DNA: TGCGCCAGCAGCTTGGTTGGCAGGTACACTGAAGCTTTCTTT

V gene: TRBV12-3/TRBV12-4
clone size: NA
J gene: TRBJ2-1
D gene: TRBD2
CDR3 protein: CASSRGTSGPISNEQFF
CDR3 DNA: TGTGCCAGCAGTAGGGGGACTAGCGGGCCCATCAGTAATGAGCAGTTCTTC

V gene: TRBV29-1
clone size: NA
J gene: TRBJ2-2
D gene: NA
CDR3 protein: CSIKVPGRTGELFF
CDR3 DNA: TGCAGCATAAAGGTCCCCGGTCGGACCGGGGAGCTGTTTTTT

V gene: TRBV5-5
clone size: NA
J gene: TRBJ1-1
D gene: NA
CDR3 protein: CASSLIRDLASEAFF
CDR3 DNA: TGTGCCAGCAGCCTAATCCGGGACCTAGCGTCGGAAGCTTTCTTT

V gene: TRBV27
clone size: NA
J gene: TRBJ2-3
D gene: NA
CDR3 protein: CASSLGTSQYF
CDR3 DNA: TGTGCCAGCAGTTTAGGGACGTCGCAGTATTTT

V gene: TRBV7-9
clone size: NA
J gene: TRBJ2-1
D gene: NA
CDR3 protein: CASSSRDTSYNEQFF
CDR3 DNA: TGTGCCAGCAGCTCCCGGGACACCTCCTACAATGAGCAGTTCTTC

V gene: TRBV5-1
clone size: once
J gene: TRBJ1-1
D gene: TRBD1
CDR3 protein: CASSLGPGQMNTEAFF
CDR3 DNA: TGCGCCAGCAGCTTAGGCCCGGGACAGATGAACACTGAAGCTTTCTTT

V gene: TRBV4-1
clone size: few
J gene: TRBJ2-7
D gene: NA
CDR3 protein: CASSARRENSYEQYF
CDR3 DNA: TGCGCCAGCAGCGCGAGGAGGGAAAACTCCTACGAGCAGTACTTC

V gene: TRBV6-5
clone size: few
J gene: TRBJ2-3
D gene: NA
CDR3 protein: CASSYPGTDTQYF
CDR3 DNA: TGTGCCAGCAGTTACCCTGGGACAGATACGCAGTATTTT

V gene: TRBV7-9
clone size: NA
J gene: TRBJ1-2
D gene: TRBD1
CDR3 protein: CASSSRDRAYYGYTF
CDR3 DNA: TGTGCCAGCAGCTCCCGGGACAGGGCCTACTATGGCTACACCTTC

V gene: TRBV7-9
clone size: few
J gene: TRBJ1-3
D gene: NA
CDR3 protein: CASSLGATHSGNTIYF
CDR3 DNA: TGTGCCAGCAGCTTAGGGGCTACCCACTCTGGAAACACCATATATTTT

V gene: TRBV7-2
clone size: NA
J gene: TRBJ2-7
D gene: NA
CDR3 protein: CASSHALANEQYF
CDR3 DNA: TGTGCCAGCAGCCACGCCCTAGCGAACGAGCAGTACTTC

V gene: TRBV5-1
clone size: NA
J gene: TRBJ2-3
D gene: NA
CDR3 protein: CASSLGGAPNLGTQYF
CDR3 DNA: TGCGCCAGCAGCTTGGGAGGGGCACCAAACCTTGGTACGCAGTATTTT

V gene: TRBV7-6
clone size: few
J gene: TRBJ2-7
D gene: NA
CDR3 protein: CASSLGASISSSYEQYF
CDR3 DNA: TGTGCCAGCAGCTTAGGAGCCTCGATCTCGAGCTCCTACGAGCAGTACTTC

V gene: TRBV12-3/TRBV12-4
clone size: few
J gene: TRBJ1-1
D gene: NA
CDR3 protein: CASTSLTEAFF
CDR3 DNA: TGTGCCAGCACCTCTTTAACTGAAGCTTTCTTT

V gene: TRBV5-5
clone size: many
J gene: TRBJ1-1
D gene: NA
CDR3 protein: CASSFAANTEAFF
CDR3 DNA: TGTGCCAGCAGTTTCGCAGCGAACACTGAAGCTTTCTTT

V gene: TRBV7-2
clone size: NA
J gene: TRBJ2-2
D gene: NA
CDR3 protein: CASSPEARRNTGELFF
CDR3 DNA: TGTGCCAGCAGCCCCGAGGCCCGGAGAAACACCGGGGAGCTGTTTTTT

V gene: TRBV7-9
clone size: few
J gene: TRBJ1-5
D gene: NA
CDR3 protein: CASSHDGGGQPQHF
CDR3 DNA: TGTGCCAGCAGCCACGACGGGGGAGGTCAGCCCCAGCATTTT

V gene: TRBV4-1
clone size: few
J gene: TRBJ2-7
D gene: NA
CDR3 protein: CASSQDVSFSYEQYF
CDR3 DNA: TGCGCCAGCAGCCAAGATGTGTCCTTTTCCTACGAGCAGTACTTC

V gene: TRBV29-1
clone size: few
J gene: TRBJ2-7
D gene: NA
CDR3 protein: CSVASQLAEQYF
CDR3 DNA: TGCAGCGTTGCCTCCCAGCTGGCCGAGCAGTACTTC

V gene: TRBV11-2
clone size: NA
J gene: TRBJ2-7
D gene: TRBD2
CDR3 protein: CASSVGLEYYEQYF
CDR3 DNA: TGTGCCAGCAGCGTGGGACTAGAATACTACGAGCAGTACTTC

V gene: TRBV5-5
clone size: NA
J gene: TRBJ2-1
D gene: NA
CDR3 protein: CASSEIGADEQFF
CDR3 DNA: TGTGCCAGCAGCGAGATTGGGGCCGATGAGCAGTTCTTC

V gene: TRBV12-3/TRBV12-4
clone size: NA
J gene: TRBJ2-3
D gene: NA
CDR3 protein: CASSPATQTDTQYF
CDR3 DNA: TGTGCCAGCAGCCCTGCAACGCAAACAGATACGCAGTATTTT

V gene: TRBV3-1
clone size: few
J gene: TRBJ1-2
D gene: NA
CDR3 protein: CASSQGPVGYTF
CDR3 DNA: TGTGCCAGCAGCCAAGGACCCGTTGGCTACACCTTC

V gene: TRBV24-1
clone size: few
J gene: TRBJ2-4
D gene: NA
CDR3 protein: CATSDSWAKNIQYF
CDR3 DNA: TGTGCCACCAGTGATTCTTGGGCCAAAAACATTCAGTACTTC

V gene: TRBV12-3/TRBV12-4
clone size: NA
J gene: TRBJ2-5
D gene: TRBD2
CDR3 protein: CASNLAGSETQYF
CDR3 DNA: TGTGCCAGCAATTTAGCGGGGTCGGAGACCCAGTACTTC

V gene: TRBV20-1
clone size: NA
J gene: TRBJ2-5
D gene: NA
CDR3 protein: CSATQGGRETQYF
CDR3 DNA: TGCAGTGCTACACAGGGGGGGAGAGAGACCCAGTACTTC

V gene: TRBV4-1
clone size: once
J gene: TRBJ2-6
D gene: TRBD1
CDR3 protein: CASSHLGTAGANVLTF
CDR3 DNA: TGCGCCAGCAGCCACCTTGGGACAGCGGGGGCCAACGTCCTGACTTTC